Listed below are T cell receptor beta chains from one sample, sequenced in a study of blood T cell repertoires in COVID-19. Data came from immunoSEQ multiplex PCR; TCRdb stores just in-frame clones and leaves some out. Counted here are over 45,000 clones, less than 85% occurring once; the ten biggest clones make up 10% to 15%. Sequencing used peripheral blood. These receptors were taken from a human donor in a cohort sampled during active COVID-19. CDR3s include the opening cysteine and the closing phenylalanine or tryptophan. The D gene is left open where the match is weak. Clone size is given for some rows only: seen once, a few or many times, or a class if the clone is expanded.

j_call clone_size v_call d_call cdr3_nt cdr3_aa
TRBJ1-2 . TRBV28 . TGTGCCAGCGGCCCCTGGGGGCTTTATGGCTACACCTTC CASGPWGLYGYTF
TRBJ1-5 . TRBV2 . TGTGCCAGCAGTGATAGGGGCCAGGGCATCCGAAACCTCAATCAGCCCCAGCATTTT CASSDRGQGIRNLNQPQHF
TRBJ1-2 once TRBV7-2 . TGTGCCAGCAGCGGGAGGGCACAGCCTAACTATGGCTACACCTTC CASSGRAQPNYGYTF
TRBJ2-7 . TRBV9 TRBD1 TGTGCCAGCAGCAACAACCCGGGGACAGGGCTCATCTACGAGCAGTACTTC CASSNNPGTGLIYEQYF
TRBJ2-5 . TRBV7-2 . TGTGCCAGCAGCCGCGACAGGCAAGAGACCCAGTACTTC CASSRDRQETQYF
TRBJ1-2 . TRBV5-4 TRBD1 TGTGCCAGCAGCCAAGGGGGCGCTGGCTACACCTTC CASSQGGAGYTF
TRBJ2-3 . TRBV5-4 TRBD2 TGTGCCAGCAGCTTAGCGGGGAGCACAGATACGCAGTATTTT CASSLAGSTDTQYF
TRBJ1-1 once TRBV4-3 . TGCGCCAGCAGCCAAGACCCAGGGCCCGCTTCTGAAGCTTTCTTT CASSQDPGPASEAFF
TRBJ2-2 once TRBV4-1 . TGCGCCAGCAGCCAACGGGGGTACCAGTACACCGGGGAGCTGTTTTTT CASSQRGYQYTGELFF
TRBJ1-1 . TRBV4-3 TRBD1 TGCGCCAGCACCTCGGGACAGGGGGCATGGAACACTGAAGCTTTCTTT CASTSGQGAWNTEAFF
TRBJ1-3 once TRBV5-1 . TGCGCCAGCAGTTACGGGGAGGCGGGAAACACCATATATTTT CASSYGEAGNTIYF
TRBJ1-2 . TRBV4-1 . TGCGCCAGCAGCCAAAAGCATTCTAACTATGGCTACACCTTC CASSQKHSNYGYTF
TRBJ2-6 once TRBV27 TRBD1 TGTGCCAGCAGGATCCCAGGGGGTCCTGGGGCCAACGTCCTGACTTTC CASRIPGGPGANVLTF
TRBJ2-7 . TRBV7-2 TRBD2 TGTGCCAGCAGCTTCCCCTCGGGGGGCGGGGGGACCGCCTACGAGCAGTACTTC CASSFPSGGGGTAYEQYF
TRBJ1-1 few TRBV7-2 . TGTGCCAGCAGCTTAGCGCGGGGTTCGGACACTGAAGCTTTCTTT CASSLARGSDTEAFF
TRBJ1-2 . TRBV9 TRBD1 TGTGCCAGCAGCATGGGACAGGGGGGCTATGGCTACACCTTC CASSMGQGGYGYTF
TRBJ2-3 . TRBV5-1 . TGCGCCAGCAGCTTACAGGGAGGGGAGCCAGATACGCAGTATTTT CASSLQGGEPDTQYF
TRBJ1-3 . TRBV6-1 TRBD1 TGTGCCAGCAGTGAAACAGGGGGAAGCAGAAACACCATATATTTT CASSETGGSRNTIYF
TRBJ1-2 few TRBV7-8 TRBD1 TGTGCCAGCAGCTTAGCACGACAGGGAGCGTACTATGGCTACACCTTC CASSLARQGAYYGYTF
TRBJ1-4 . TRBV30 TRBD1 TGTGCCTGGAGTCAGACAGGGGACCCAAGCGAAAAACTGTTTTTT CAWSQTGDPSEKLFF
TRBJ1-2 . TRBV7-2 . TGTGCCAGCAGCTTGTACTCCTCGAGGGGCTACACCTTC CASSLYSSRGYTF
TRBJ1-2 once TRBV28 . TGTGCCAGCAGGGGCAGACCAGACAATGCTGATTATGGCTACACCTTC CASRGRPDNADYGYTF
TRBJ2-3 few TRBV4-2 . TGTGCCAGCAGCCAAGAAGGCATTTGGACAAGCACAGATACGCAGTATTTT CASSQEGIWTSTDTQYF
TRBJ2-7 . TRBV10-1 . TGCGCCAGCAGCCAGGACAGTCGCTACGAGCAGTACTTC CASSQDSRYEQYF
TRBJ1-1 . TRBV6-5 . TGTGCCAGCAGCCGGGGGACCTCGAACACTGAAGCTTTCTTT CASSRGTSNTEAFF
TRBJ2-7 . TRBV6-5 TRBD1 TGTGCCAGCAGTTACGTGGACAGGGGGGACTACGAGCAGTACTTC CASSYVDRGDYEQYF
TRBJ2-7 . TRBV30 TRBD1 TGTGCCTGGGCACAGGGGGCGATGTACGAGCAGTACTTC CAWAQGAMYEQYF
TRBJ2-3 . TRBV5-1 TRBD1 TGCGCCAGCAGCTTGGGTTGGGGACAGGGGGCAGGTACGCAGTATTTT CASSLGWGQGAGTQYF
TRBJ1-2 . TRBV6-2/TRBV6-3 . TGTGCCAGCAGTTACTCGGGGGCTAGCTATGGCTACACCTTC CASSYSGASYGYTF
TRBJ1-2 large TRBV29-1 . TGCAGCGTTATAGAAGGGGGAGGGTTCGGCTATGGCTACACCTTC CSVIEGGGFGYGYTF
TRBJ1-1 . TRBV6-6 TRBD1 TGTGCCAGCAGGGGACAGGGGTGGGACACTGAAGCTTTCTTT CASRGQGWDTEAFF
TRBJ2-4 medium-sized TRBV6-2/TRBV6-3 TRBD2 TGTGCCAGCAGTTATTGGGGACTAGCGGGGGAAACAAACATTCAGTACTTC CASSYWGLAGETNIQYF
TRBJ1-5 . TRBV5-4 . TGTGCCAGCAGCTTGTGGGGGCGCGGGCAGCCCCAGCATTTT CASSLWGRGQPQHF
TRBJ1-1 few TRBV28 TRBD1 TGTGCCAGCAGTCCACCTAGGGGGCGCATGGCGAACACTGAAGCTTTCTTT CASSPPRGRMANTEAFF
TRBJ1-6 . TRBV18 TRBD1 TGTGCCAGCTCACCCTGGGACAGGGGTTCCCCCCTCCACTTT CASSPWDRGSPLHF
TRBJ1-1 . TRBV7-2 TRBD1 TGTGCCAGCAGCGCCCGGACAGGGAGGACTGAAGCTTTCTTT CASSARTGRTEAFF
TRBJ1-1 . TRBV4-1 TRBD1 TGCGCCAGCAGCCACGTAGGACAGGGAAGATCTGAAGCTTTCTTT CASSHVGQGRSEAFF
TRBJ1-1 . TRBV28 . TGTGCCAGCAGTTTCAGGGGTGGGAACACTGAAGCTTTCTTT CASSFRGGNTEAFF
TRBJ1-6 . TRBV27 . TGTGCCAGCAAGAGCTCCTATAATTCACCCCTCCACTTT CASKSSYNSPLHF
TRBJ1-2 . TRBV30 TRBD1 TGTGCCTGCACGGGACAGACGAACTATGGCTACACCTTC CACTGQTNYGYTF
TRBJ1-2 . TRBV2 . TGTGCCAGCAGTTCTTGGGGGCGCGACTATGGCTACACCTTC CASSSWGRDYGYTF
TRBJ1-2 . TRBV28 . TGTGCCAGCAGCTCGCGGAGGTCTGTCTATGGCTACACCTTC CASSSRRSVYGYTF
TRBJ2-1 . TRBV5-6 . TGTGCCAGCAGCTCGTGGGCCGAGCAGTTCTTC CASSSWAEQFF